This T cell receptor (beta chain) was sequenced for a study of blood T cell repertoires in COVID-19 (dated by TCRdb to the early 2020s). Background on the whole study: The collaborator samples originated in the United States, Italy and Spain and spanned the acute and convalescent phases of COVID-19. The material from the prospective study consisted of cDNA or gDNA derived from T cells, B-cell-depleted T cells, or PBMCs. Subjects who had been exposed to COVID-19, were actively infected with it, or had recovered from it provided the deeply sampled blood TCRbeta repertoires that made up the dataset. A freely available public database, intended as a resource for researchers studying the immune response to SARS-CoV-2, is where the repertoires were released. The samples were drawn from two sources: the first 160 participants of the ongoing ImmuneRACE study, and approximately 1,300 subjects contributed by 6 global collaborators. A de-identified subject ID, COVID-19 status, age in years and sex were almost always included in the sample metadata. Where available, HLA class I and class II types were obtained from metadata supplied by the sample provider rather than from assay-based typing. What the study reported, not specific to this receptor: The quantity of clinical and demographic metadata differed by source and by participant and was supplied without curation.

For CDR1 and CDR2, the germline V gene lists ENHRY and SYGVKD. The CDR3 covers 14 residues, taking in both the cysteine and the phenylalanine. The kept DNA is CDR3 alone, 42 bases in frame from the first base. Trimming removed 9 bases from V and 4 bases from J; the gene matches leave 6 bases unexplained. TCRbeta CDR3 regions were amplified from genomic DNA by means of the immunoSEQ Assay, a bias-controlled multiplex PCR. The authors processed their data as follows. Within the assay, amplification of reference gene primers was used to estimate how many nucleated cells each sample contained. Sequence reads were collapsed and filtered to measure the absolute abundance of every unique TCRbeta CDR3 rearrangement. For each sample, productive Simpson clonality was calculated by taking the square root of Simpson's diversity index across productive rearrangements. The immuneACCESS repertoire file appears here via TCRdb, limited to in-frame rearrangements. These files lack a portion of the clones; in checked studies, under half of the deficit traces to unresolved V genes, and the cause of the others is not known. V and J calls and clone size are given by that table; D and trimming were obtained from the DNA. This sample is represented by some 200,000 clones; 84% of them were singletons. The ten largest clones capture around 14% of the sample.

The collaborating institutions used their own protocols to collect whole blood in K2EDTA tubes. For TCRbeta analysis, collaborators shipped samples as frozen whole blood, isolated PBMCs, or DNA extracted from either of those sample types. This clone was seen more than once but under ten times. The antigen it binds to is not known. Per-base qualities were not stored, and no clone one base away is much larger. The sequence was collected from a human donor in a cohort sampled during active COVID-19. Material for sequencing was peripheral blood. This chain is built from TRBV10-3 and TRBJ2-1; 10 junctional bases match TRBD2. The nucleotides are TGTGCCATACAACCTAGCGGGGGATACAATGAGCAGTTCTTC. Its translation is CAIQPSGGYNEQFF.